A single sample is the source of the 29 T cell receptor beta chains below, sequenced in a study of blood T cell repertoires in COVID-19. Produced via immunoSEQ multiplex PCR; TCRdb's table is partial and in-frame only. The table includes 60,000 to 70,000 clones, 80% to 90% detected once. Input material: peripheral blood. Source of these receptors: an older woman with acute or convalescent COVID-19.

This rearrangement joins TRBV27 to TRBJ1-5; a weak D match, TRBD1 (5 bases). V was cut by 6 bases and J by 1 base, with 10 bases left in between. In germline, CDR1 is MNHEY, CDR2 SMNVEV (reference sequence). The CDR3 is 14 residues long. This CDR3 is CASSSRQSNQPQHF. In DNA, the CDR3 is TGTGCCAGCAGCTCCAGACAGAGCAATCAGCCCCAGCATTTT.

This chain joins TRBV7-9 and TRBJ1-1; D is unclear. Trimming removed 5 bases from V and 2 bases from J, with 9 bases in between. This CDR3 region has 13 residues. Looked up from germline, CDR1 is SEHNR and CDR2 is FQNEAQ (reference sequence). In DNA, the CDR3 is TGTGCCAGCAGCACCATAGTCAACACTGAAGCTTTCTTT. The encoded protein is CASSTIVNTEAFF.

The chain is built from TRBV30 and TRBJ1-1, with D hard to call. In germline, CDR1 is GTSNPN, CDR2 SVGIG (reference sequence). The germline V and J ends were trimmed by 2 bases and 2 bases, with 6 bases remaining between them. CDR3 size: 12 residues. The CDR3 nucleotides are TGTGCCTGGAGTTGGCTTAACACTGAAGCTTTCTTT. It specifies CAWSWLNTEAFF.

This clone was observed a single time. The chain recombines TRBV7-3 with TRBJ2-5, with 8 bases matching TRBD2. CDR1 is SGHTA and CDR2 is FQGTGA in the germline V gene. V shed 1 base, J shed 4 bases, and the junction held 11 bases outside the gene matches. The CDR3 runs 17 residues. Here the CDR3 DNA reads TGTGCCAGCAGCTTAAGGTGGGCGGGACTAGTTGGAGAGACCCAGTACTTC. Translating it yields CASSLRWAGLVGETQYF.

This chain uses TRBV6-6 with TRBJ1-1, with a weak D call TRBD1 (6 bases). V was cut by 0 bases and J by 11 bases, with 16 bases left in between. The germline gives CDR1 MNHNY, CDR2 SVGAGI (reference sequence). CDR3 size: 14 residues. The CDR3 spells CASSYSEVGTRAFF. The CDR3 DNA is TGTGCCAGCAGTTACTCTGAAGTAGGGACAAGGGCTTTCTTT.

The chain recombines TRBV6-5 with TRBJ1-5; unclear D gene. The CDR3 length is 12 residues. V was trimmed by 8 bases and J by 5 bases, leaving 10 bases between them. Germline V gene sequence: CDR1 MNHEY, CDR2 SVGAGI. Here the CDR3 reads CASGERYQPQHF. The DNA for the CDR3 is TGTGCCAGCGGAGAGCGCTATCAGCCCCAGCATTTT.

This clone was picked up a small number of times. This sequence joins TRBV28 and TRBJ2-7; 8 nucleotides agree with TRBD1. V gave up 6 bases and J gave up 9 bases; unmatched junction bases: 7. The CDR3 length is 12 residues. The germline CDR1 and CDR2 sequences are MDHEN and SYDVKM. CDR3 region: CASRGDRNVQYF. The DNA for the CDR3 is TGTGCCAGCAGGGGGGACAGGAACGTGCAGTACTTC.

The V call is TRBV21-1, the J call TRBJ1-5; the table calls TRBD1, which could not be checked here. TRBV21-1 is classified as a pseudogene. This CDR3 comprises 16 residues. The CDR3 DNA follows: TGTGCCAGCAGCAAAGCGCGGGACAGGGGGAATCAGCCCCAGCATTTT. Translation gives CASSKARDRGNQPQHF.

This chain joins TRBV2 and TRBJ2-3, with TRBD2 matching 7 bases. Germline CDR1 and CDR2: SNHLY and FYNNEI. The trim removed 6 bases at V and 4 bases at J, leaving 7 bases unmatched. The CDR3 extends over 14 amino acids. CDR3 DNA sequence: TGTGCCAGCAGCCAAGGGGAGGGGCCAGATACGCAGTATTTT. It yields the protein CASSQGEGPDTQYF.

This clone was recorded only once. The chain has TRBV3-1 (or the pseudogene TRBV3-2) and TRBJ2-1; TRBD1 matches 7 bases. The V and J ends lost 8 bases and 8 bases, in that order; junction bases with no gene match: 18. The CDR3 totals 16 residues. The germline CDR1 and CDR2 sequences are LGHDT and YNNKEL (reference sequence). Here the CDR3 reads CASCDRGGGLFYEQFF. CDR3 nucleotides: TGTGCCAGCTGCGATCGAGGGGGCGGGCTTTTCTATGAGCAGTTCTTC.

The chain links TRBV28 to TRBJ1-2, with 9 bases identical to TRBD1. This CDR3 has 15 residues. Germline values: CDR1 MDHEN, CDR2 SYDVKM. Trimming at V came to 6 bases and at J to 6 bases, leaving 11 bases not matched to a gene. CDR3 sequence: CASRPGDRVIHGYTF. CDR3 DNA sequence: TGTGCCAGCAGACCAGGGGACAGGGTAATTCATGGCTACACCTTC.

This chain uses TRBV4-1 with TRBJ1-1; D may be TRBD1 (6 bases). V was trimmed by 4 bases and J by 0 bases, leaving 12 bases between them. The germline V gene has CDR1 MGHRA and CDR2 YSYEKL. The CDR3 runs 15 residues. The CDR3 region has the DNA TGCGCCAGCAGCCTCGGAGGACAGCTGAACACTGAAGCTTTCTTT. Its protein product is CASSLGGQLNTEAFF.

The J gene is TRBJ1-1, the V gene TRBV29-1; no firm D call. The CDR3 extends over 13 amino acids. Germline CDR1 SQVTM, CDR2 ANQGSEA. V gave up 5 bases and J gave up 7 bases, with 17 bases separating them. CDR3 sequence: CSVLSTWRYEAFF. CDR3 DNA: TGCAGCGTTTTATCAACATGGAGATATGAAGCTTTCTTT.

The CDR3 DNA reads as TGTGCCAGCAGCTTAGGGGCGGCTAGCAGCACCGGGGAGCTGTTTTTT. Its translation is CASSLGAASSTGELFF. The V and J genes are TRBV7-6 and TRBJ2-2; possibly TRBD2 for D (5 bases). The ends were cut back, 1 base at V and 4 bases at J, with 13 bases in the middle. Germline V gives CDR1 SGHVS, CDR2 FNYEAQ. The CDR3 spans 16 residues.

The chain employs TRBV5-4 and TRBJ2-1; 8 positions match TRBD1. The CDR3 loop spans 15 amino acids. V shed 4 bases, J shed 8 bases, and the junction held 11 bases outside the gene matches. Germline V gene sequence: CDR1 SGHNT, CDR2 YYREEE (reference sequence). The CDR3 is CASSLPGDRNHEQFF. CDR3 DNA sequence: TGTGCCAGCAGCCTGCCCGGGGACAGGAACCATGAGCAGTTCTTC.

This chain connects TRBV5-4 to TRBJ1-2; TRBD1 aligns across 7 bases. The CDR3 has 13 residues. The germline gives CDR1 SGHNT, CDR2 YYREEE (reference sequence). The V and J ends lost 0 bases and 7 bases, in that order; junction bases with no gene match: 3. For the CDR3, the DNA is TGTGCCAGCAGCTTGGCGCAGGGGGGTGGCTACACCTTC. This codes for CASSLAQGGGYTF.

This chain links TRBV5-1 with TRBJ2-4, with TRBD2 matching 13 bases. This CDR3 is 19 amino acids long. J was trimmed by 0 bases and V by 5 bases; bases with no gene match: 11. Germline-derived CDR1 and CDR2 are SGHRS and YFSETQ. The CDR3, as DNA: TGCGCCAGCAGTCGAGTAACTAGCGGGAGGGCCGTAGCCAAAAACATTCAGTACTTC. Residues: CASSRVTSGRAVAKNIQYF.

This chain uses TRBV5-4 with TRBJ2-1; 9 positions match TRBD1. This CDR3 has 16 amino acids. Losses at the gene ends were 4 bases for V and 8 bases for J; bases not matched to a gene: 13. The V gene's germline CDR1 is SGHNT and CDR2 YYREEE (reference sequence). DNA for the CDR3: TGTGCCAGCAGCCGTCGCACAGGGGGCCGGGGGGATGAGCAGTTCTTC. Its protein product is CASSRRTGGRGDEQFF.

V usage is TRBV27 and J usage is TRBJ2-1; TRBD2 aligns across 8 bases. This CDR3 contains 16 residues. CDR1 is MNHEY and CDR2 is SMNVEV in the germline V gene (reference sequence). Trimming removed 7 bases from V and 3 bases from J; junction bases left unmatched: 11. The CDR3 coding sequence is TGTGCCAGCACTTCACGTACCCGGGGGGGCTACAATGAGCAGTTCTTC. Protein: CASTSRTRGGYNEQFF.

The rearrangement joins TRBV24-1 to TRBJ2-1; 9 positions match TRBD1. The germline gives CDR1 KGHDR, CDR2 SFDVKD. Unmatched junction bases numbered 7, after V lost 3 bases and J lost 5 bases. The length of the CDR3 is 16 residues. The CDR3 sequence is CATSDPGTGPDNEQFF. The CDR3, as DNA: TGTGCCACCAGTGATCCCGGGACAGGGCCGGACAATGAGCAGTTCTTC.

V is TRBV6-5 and J is TRBJ1-5; D is perhaps TRBD1 (6 bases). The CDR3 covers 14 residues. Germline V gene lookup returns CDR1 MNHEY and CDR2 SVGAGI. V was shortened by 6 bases and J by 8 bases, with 17 bases between the two germline ends. Here the CDR3 DNA reads TGTGCCAGCAGGTTACAGGGCAGGTGGGAGCCCCAGCATTTT. Protein product: CASRLQGRWEPQHF.

The CDR3 region has the DNA TGTGCCAGCAGCTACGCGAACGCCTATCAGCCCCAGCATTTT. This gives the protein CASSYANAYQPQHF. The chain couples TRBV28 to TRBJ1-5; D unclear. CDR1 and CDR2 (germline): MDHEN, SYDVKM. The length of the CDR3 is 14 residues. Trimming removed 6 bases from V and 5 bases from J, with 14 bases in between.

V is TRBV23-1 and J is TRBJ2-7, with 8 bases fitting TRBD1. TRBV23-1 is labeled an ORF, and its function is uncertain. CDR3 size: 17 residues. The V gene end was trimmed by 3 bases and the J gene end by 2 bases; junction bases not matched to a gene: 12. CDR3 amino acids: CASSQCSDRDLTYEQYF. CDR3 bases: TGCGCCAGCAGTCAGTGCTCGGACAGGGACTTAACCTACGAGCAGTACTTC.

This chain joins TRBV5-6 and TRBJ2-1; 9 bases map to TRBD1. From germline, CDR1 is SGHDT and CDR2 YYEEEE. This CDR3 contains 15 residues. Unmatched junction bases numbered 4, after V lost 3 bases and J lost 3 bases. The CDR3: CASSSDRGDYNEQFF. The CDR3 nucleotides are TGTGCCAGCAGCTCTGACAGGGGGGACTACAATGAGCAGTTCTTC.

This clone showed up just a few times. This chain joins TRBV4-1 and TRBJ2-7; 9 bases match TRBD2. The length of the CDR3 is 16 residues. Germline V gene data show CDR1 as MGHRA and CDR2 as YSYEKL. Trimming cost V 2 bases and J 2 bases; bases outside gene matches: 7. In DNA form, the CDR3 reads TGCGCCAGCAGCCAAACCGGGACTAGCATAGCCTACGAGCAGTACTTC. Translating it yields CASSQTGTSIAYEQYF.

The chain has TRBV27 and TRBJ2-3, with D possibly matching TRBD2 (6 bases). The V gene lost 6 bases and the J gene lost 0 bases, with 10 bases spanning the gap. CDR3 length: 14 residues. CDR1 and CDR2 from the germline V gene are MNHEY and SMNVEV (reference sequence). The CDR3, as DNA: TGTGCCAGCAGGGCAGGGACTAGCACAGATACGCAGTATTTT. It translates to CASRAGTSTDTQYF.

The rearrangement joins TRBV7-9 to TRBJ2-2; possible D gene TRBD1, 5 bases. Germline V lookup: CDR1 SEHNR, CDR2 FQNEAQ (reference sequence). The CDR3 loop spans 15 amino acids. V was shortened by 0 bases and J by 5 bases, with 10 bases between the two germline ends. In nucleotides, the CDR3 is TGTGCCAGCAGCTTAGCGTTCCAGGGAACCGGGGAGCTGTTTTTT. It encodes CASSLAFQGTGELFF.

The chain joins TRBV5-6 to TRBJ1-3, with a possible D match to TRBD1 (5 bases). The V end lost 1 base, the J end lost 4 bases, and 12 bases lay between the germline ends. The CDR3 totals 15 residues. Germline CDR1 reads SGHDT; CDR2 reads YYEEEE. The CDR3, as DNA: TGTGCCAGCAGCTTGATACAGGAGAAGGGAAACACCATATATTTT. It translates to CASSLIQEKGNTIYF.

The sample holds one count of this clone. This chain joins TRBV10-3 and TRBJ2-1, with D uncertain. Germline lookup yields CDR1 ENHRY and CDR2 SYGVKD. Trimming removed 3 bases at V and 0 bases at J, with 6 bases between. CDR3 length equals 14 residues. The CDR3 sequence: CAISDDFSYNEQFF. As DNA, the CDR3 is TGTGCCATCAGTGATGACTTCTCCTACAATGAGCAGTTCTTC.